This entry lists 6 T cell receptor beta chains sequenced from one sample in a study of cytomegalovirus exposure and HLA in healthy donors. Researchers ran the PCR with 60 Vbeta and 13 Jbeta primers. Generated by immunoSEQ multiplex PCR, the TCRdb table keeps only in-frame clones and is missing some. The table has around 190,000 clones, 65% to 85% seen once; the top ten hold roughly 1.6%. The sample consisted of PBMCs. Every receptor here comes from a woman younger than 30 in good health and CMV-seronegative.

The genes are TRBV2 and TRBJ2-1, with TRBD1 matching over 9 bases. With 6 bases clipped from V and 6 bases from J, the junction kept 9 bases outside the gene matches. The germline gives CDR1 SNHLY, CDR2 FYNNEI. This CDR3 has 15 residues. The CDR3 reads CASRPGQGVINEQFF. CDR3 coding DNA: TGTGCCAGCAGGCCGGGACAGGGTGTGATCAATGAGCAGTTCTTC.

On this clone: Other DNA variants within this sample encode the same CDR3. This rearrangement joins TRBV30 to TRBJ2-7, with D perhaps TRBD1 (6 bases). CDR1 and CDR2 from the germline V gene are GTSNPN and SVGIG (reference sequence). V was clipped by 1 base and J by 3 bases, with 10 bases between them. There are 13 residues in the CDR3. The CDR3 protein is CAWSGTVSYEQYF. The DNA of the CDR3 is TGTGCCTGGAGTGGGACAGTGAGCTACGAGCAGTACTTC.

This chain links TRBV7-8 with TRBJ2-1; 11 nucleotides line up with TRBD2. Germline lookup yields CDR1 SGHVS and CDR2 FQNEAQ. Unmatched junction bases numbered 18, after V lost 7 bases and J lost 10 bases. The CDR3 is made up of 17 amino acids. This CDR3 reads CASTNPSGGSLYGEQFF. The CDR3 bases are TGTGCCAGCACTAACCCTAGCGGGGGGTCCCTCTATGGCGAGCAGTTCTTC.

The chain recombines TRBV2 with TRBJ1-6, with a possible D match to TRBD1 (5 bases). This CDR3 is 14 amino acids long. In germline, CDR1 is SNHLY, CDR2 FYNNEI. The V and J ends lost 2 bases and 10 bases respectively, with 12 bases between them. CDR3 DNA: TGTGCCAGCAGTGAAAATCAGGGCGTCTCACCCCTCCACTTT. The encoded protein is CASSENQGVSPLHF.

The J gene is TRBJ2-1, the V gene TRBV10-1; TRBD2 aligns across 13 bases. J lost 9 bases, V lost 3 bases, and 5 bases had no gene match. The germline CDR1 and CDR2 sequences are WNHNN and SYGVQD (reference sequence). CDR3 length equals 15 residues. CDR3 DNA sequence: TGCGCCAGCAGTGATGGACTAGCGGGAGTAGGTGAGCAGTTCTTC. Its protein is CASSDGLAGVGEQFF.

This chain joins TRBV2 and TRBJ1-4, with D possibly matching TRBD1 (5 bases). Deletions cut 10 bases from V and 12 bases from J, with 24 bases between. The CDR3 covers 14 residues. Germline CDR1 is SNHLY and CDR2 is FYNNEI. The chain's CDR3 is CAIHGGGRGGELFF. The CDR3 DNA follows: TGTGCCATCCATGGGGGGGGTCGGGGCGGTGAACTGTTTTTT.